This is a list of T cell receptor beta chains from one sample in a study of beta chain features in type 1 diabetes. Clones were sequenced by immunoSEQ multiplex PCR, and TCRdb holds only the in-frame ones, with some missing. This sample has approximately 250,000 clones, with approximately 11% found just once. Source material: naive CD4+ T cells from blood. The receptor set was obtained from a man aged 30 to 45 with type 1 diabetes. The CDR3 runs from the conserved cysteine through the conserved F or W. The order of the fields is clone size, D gene, V gene, J gene, CDR3 protein, CDR3 DNA. The D gene is left open where the match is weak. A row's size may be missing; if present it is once, few, many or a size class.

clone size: few; D gene: TRBD1; V gene: TRBV5-4; J gene: TRBJ2-7; CDR3 protein: CASSTGTGVRGEQYF; CDR3 DNA: TGTGCCAGCAGCACCGGGACAGGGGTAAGGGGCGAGCAGTACTTC
clone size: few; D gene: .; V gene: TRBV30; J gene: TRBJ1-2; CDR3 protein: CACLGVLPNLYGYTF; CDR3 DNA: TGTGCCTGTCTAGGAGTCCTACCGAATCTCTATGGCTACACCTTC
clone size: few; D gene: .; V gene: TRBV18; J gene: TRBJ2-5; CDR3 protein: CASSPPTWTQYF; CDR3 DNA: TGTGCCAGCTCACCACCTACTTGGACCCAGTACTTC
clone size: few; D gene: .; V gene: TRBV28; J gene: TRBJ2-1; CDR3 protein: CASSTGLRYNEQFF; CDR3 DNA: TGTGCCAGCAGTACGGGACTCCGTTACAATGAGCAGTTCTTC
clone size: few; D gene: TRBD2; V gene: TRBV7-2; J gene: TRBJ2-1; CDR3 protein: CASSSWTSLTNEQFF; CDR3 DNA: TGTGCCAGCAGCTCCTGGACTAGCCTAACCAATGAGCAGTTCTTC
clone size: .; D gene: TRBD1; V gene: TRBV11-1; J gene: TRBJ1-2; CDR3 protein: CASRQDRGSYGYTF; CDR3 DNA: TGTGCCAGCAGACAGGACAGGGGCAGCTATGGCTACACCTTC
clone size: .; D gene: TRBD1; V gene: TRBV18; J gene: TRBJ2-7; CDR3 protein: CASSPQGTATYEQYF; CDR3 DNA: TGTGCCAGCTCCCCACAAGGGACAGCAACCTACGAGCAGTACTTC
clone size: .; D gene: .; V gene: TRBV7-9; J gene: TRBJ1-4; CDR3 protein: CASSPGVTGEKLFF; CDR3 DNA: TGTGCCAGCAGCCCCGGTGTTACAGGTGAAAAACTGTTTTTT
clone size: few; D gene: .; V gene: TRBV5-1; J gene: TRBJ2-6; CDR3 protein: CASSLGGYGGANVLTF; CDR3 DNA: TGCGCCAGCAGCTTGGGCGGGTATGGTGGGGCCAACGTCCTGACTTTC
clone size: few; D gene: .; V gene: TRBV27; J gene: TRBJ1-6; CDR3 protein: CASSLRRGNYNSPLHF; CDR3 DNA: TGTGCCAGCAGTCTCCGCAGGGGAAATTACAATTCACCCCTCCACTTT
clone size: .; D gene: TRBD1; V gene: TRBV5-1; J gene: TRBJ2-5; CDR3 protein: CASSPGTAYQETQYF; CDR3 DNA: TGCGCCAGCAGCCCTGGGACAGCGTACCAAGAGACCCAGTACTTC
clone size: .; D gene: TRBD1; V gene: TRBV5-4; J gene: TRBJ2-1; CDR3 protein: CASSVTGWNEQFF; CDR3 DNA: TGTGCCAGCAGCGTGACAGGGTGGAATGAGCAGTTCTTC
clone size: .; D gene: .; V gene: TRBV5-1; J gene: TRBJ2-5; CDR3 protein: CASSPGLDPTSPIQETQYF; CDR3 DNA: TGCGCCAGCAGCCCAGGGTTGGACCCGACCTCTCCAATCCAAGAGACCCAGTACTTC
clone size: few; D gene: .; V gene: TRBV25-1; J gene: TRBJ2-1; CDR3 protein: CASSDLEGYHNEQFF; CDR3 DNA: TGTGCCAGCAGCGACTTGGAGGGGTACCACAATGAGCAGTTCTTC
clone size: few; D gene: .; V gene: TRBV29-1; J gene: TRBJ2-5; CDR3 protein: CSVRQYQETQYF; CDR3 DNA: TGCAGCGTTCGACAGTACCAAGAGACCCAGTACTTC
clone size: .; D gene: TRBD2; V gene: TRBV7-2; J gene: TRBJ2-7; CDR3 protein: CASSQGLAGGEQYF; CDR3 DNA: TGTGCCAGCAGCCAGGGACTAGCGGGAGGCGAGCAGTACTTC
clone size: few; D gene: .; V gene: TRBV15; J gene: TRBJ2-3; CDR3 protein: CATSRDKPTGSTDTQYF; CDR3 DNA: TGTGCCACCAGCAGAGACAAACCGACGGGGAGCACAGATACGCAGTATTTT
clone size: few; D gene: .; V gene: TRBV7-8; J gene: TRBJ1-6; CDR3 protein: CASSLPGRSPLHF; CDR3 DNA: TGTGCCAGCAGCTTACCAGGGCGGTCACCCCTCCACTTT
clone size: .; D gene: TRBD2; V gene: TRBV9; J gene: TRBJ2-5; CDR3 protein: CASSVLAGGPETQYF; CDR3 DNA: TGTGCCAGCAGCGTGCTAGCGGGGGGGCCAGAGACCCAGTACTTC
clone size: .; D gene: TRBD1; V gene: TRBV6-5; J gene: TRBJ2-7; CDR3 protein: CASSYGGQTYEQYF; CDR3 DNA: TGTGCCAGCAGTTACGGGGGACAGACCTACGAGCAGTACTTC